The clone carrying this T cell receptor (beta chain) was detected many times. The data derive from a study of blood T cell repertoires in COVID-19. Study summary: Researchers got acute and convalescent COVID-19 samples from the United States, Italy and Spain. The analysed material was cDNA or gDNA that came from T cells, B-cell-depleted T cells, or PBMCs.

Original analysis: The authors estimated nucleated cell counts from reference gene primer amplification. Repertoires were generated with immunoSEQ multiplex PCR, while TCRdb's copy carries only in-frame clones and drops some. V and J calls and clone size follow that table, whereas D and trimming were derived from the DNA. The sample yields some 260,000 clones, around 82% seen once. Germline loops: CDR1 LNHNV, CDR2 YYDKDF (reference sequence). Trimming pared 0 bases from V and 10 bases from J, leaving 16 bases between. This CDR3 comprises 16 residues. The sequencing sample was made of peripheral blood. This chain joins TRBV15 and TRBJ1-6; possibly TRBD1 for D (5 bases). The sequence derives from a woman older than 75 with active or convalescent COVID-19. DNA of the CDR3: TGTGCCACCAGCAGAGAGTTGCAGGGTGCTAACTCACCCCTCCACTTT. Its translation is CATSRELQGANSPLHF. The variable domain in full, completed from reference TRBV15 and TRBJ1-6, reads DAMVIQNPRYQVTQFGKPVTLSCSQTLNHNVMYWYQQKSSQAPKLLFHYYDKDFNNEADTPDNFQSRRPNTSFCFLDIRSPGLGDTAMYLCATSRELQGANSPLHFGNGTRLTVT.